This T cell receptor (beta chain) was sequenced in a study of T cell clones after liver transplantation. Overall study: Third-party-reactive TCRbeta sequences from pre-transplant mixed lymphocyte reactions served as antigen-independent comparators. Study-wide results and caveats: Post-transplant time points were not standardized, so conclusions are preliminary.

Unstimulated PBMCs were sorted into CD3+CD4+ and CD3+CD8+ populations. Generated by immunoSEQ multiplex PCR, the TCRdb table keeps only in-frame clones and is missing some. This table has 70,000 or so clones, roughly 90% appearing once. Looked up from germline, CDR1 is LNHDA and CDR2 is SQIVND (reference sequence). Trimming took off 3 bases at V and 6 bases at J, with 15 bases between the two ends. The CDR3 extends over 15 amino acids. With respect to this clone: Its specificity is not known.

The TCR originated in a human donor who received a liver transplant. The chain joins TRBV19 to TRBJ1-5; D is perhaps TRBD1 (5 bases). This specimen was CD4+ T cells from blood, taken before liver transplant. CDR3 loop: CASSIWDPVPQPQHF. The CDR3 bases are TGTGCCAGTAGTATTTGGGACCCTGTCCCTCAGCCCCAGCATTTT.